This is a list of T cell receptor beta chains from one sample in a study of radiation and T cells in renal cell carcinoma. Profiled with immunoSEQ multiplex PCR; TCRdb holds only in-frame clones, not every one. The sample has 45,000 to 65,000 clones; 65% to 80% are singletons. Sequencing was performed on blood, taken from a patient whose treatment included radiotherapy and nephrectomy. All receptors come from a man aged 55 to 70 with renal cell carcinoma. Both conserved end residues are part of each CDR3. The order of the fields is J gene, clone size, D gene, V gene, CDR3 DNA, CDR3 protein. The D gene is left open where the match is weak. Only part of the rows carry a size: once, few, many, or a class if the clone is expanded.

j_gene: TRBJ2-5; abundance: once; d_gene: -; v_gene: TRBV7-6; CDR3nt: TGTGCCAGCAGCTCGTCGACGGCCCAAGAGACCCAGTACTTC; CDR3aa: CASSSSTAQETQYF
j_gene: TRBJ2-2; abundance: once; d_gene: TRBD1; v_gene: TRBV4-1; CDR3nt: TGCGCCAGCAGCCAAGCGGACAGGGCGGGAACCGGGGAGCTGTTTTTT; CDR3aa: CASSQADRAGTGELFF
j_gene: TRBJ2-2; abundance: -; d_gene: -; v_gene: TRBV29-1; CDR3nt: TGCAGCGTTGAAAAAGGCCCCGGGGAGCTGTTTTTT; CDR3aa: CSVEKGPGELFF
j_gene: TRBJ1-2; abundance: -; d_gene: -; v_gene: TRBV4-3; CDR3nt: TGCGCCAGCAGCCAAGGCGCATCCCAGGTCTATGGCTACACCTTC; CDR3aa: CASSQGASQVYGYTF
j_gene: TRBJ2-5; abundance: once; d_gene: TRBD1; v_gene: TRBV4-3; CDR3nt: TGCGCCAGCAGCCAAGGGCACCATTCCGGACAGGGGATTGAAGAGACCCAGTACTTC; CDR3aa: CASSQGHHSGQGIEETQYF
j_gene: TRBJ2-1; abundance: once; d_gene: -; v_gene: TRBV7-2; CDR3nt: TGTGCCAGCAGCCTGACTAGGTCTGGCGATGAGCAGTTCTTC; CDR3aa: CASSLTRSGDEQFF
j_gene: TRBJ2-5; abundance: -; d_gene: -; v_gene: TRBV9; CDR3nt: TGTGCCAGCAGCGCCGGGCCACCAGGGGCGAGGGAGACCCAGTACTTC; CDR3aa: CASSAGPPGARETQYF
j_gene: TRBJ1-3; abundance: -; d_gene: -; v_gene: TRBV12-5; CDR3nt: TGTGCTAGTGGTTTTAGGTCTGGAAACACCATATATTTT; CDR3aa: CASGFRSGNTIYF
j_gene: TRBJ1-1; abundance: -; d_gene: TRBD1; v_gene: TRBV7-8; CDR3nt: TGTGCCAGCAGCGTAGACAGGGCGGGGGAAGCTTTCTTT; CDR3aa: CASSVDRAGEAFF
j_gene: TRBJ1-1; abundance: -; d_gene: -; v_gene: TRBV11-2; CDR3nt: TGTGCCAGCAGCACCTCAGATTCTTGGAACACTGAAGCTTTCTTT; CDR3aa: CASSTSDSWNTEAFF
j_gene: TRBJ1-1; abundance: -; d_gene: TRBD1; v_gene: TRBV15; CDR3nt: TGTGCCACCAGCAGAGTGACAGGGTCGATGTTGAGCACTGAAGCTTTCTTT; CDR3aa: CATSRVTGSMLSTEAFF
j_gene: TRBJ1-1; abundance: -; d_gene: -; v_gene: TRBV5-1; CDR3nt: TGCGCCAGCAGCTTGGGTTACACTAACACTGAAGCTTTCTTT; CDR3aa: CASSLGYTNTEAFF
j_gene: TRBJ1-1; abundance: once; d_gene: TRBD1; v_gene: TRBV7-8; CDR3nt: TGTGCCAGCAGCCGAACAGGGGTTGACACTGAAGCTTTCTTT; CDR3aa: CASSRTGVDTEAFF
j_gene: TRBJ2-5; abundance: -; d_gene: -; v_gene: TRBV7-9; CDR3nt: TGTGCCAGCAGCTCCCCTAGAAGAGAGACCCAGTACTTC; CDR3aa: CASSSPRRETQYF
j_gene: TRBJ2-1; abundance: many; d_gene: -; v_gene: TRBV13; CDR3nt: TGTGCCAGCAGCTTAGAGTCTGAGGGGGGGCAATACAATGAGCAGTTCTTC; CDR3aa: CASSLESEGGQYNEQFF
j_gene: TRBJ1-4; abundance: -; d_gene: -; v_gene: TRBV7-8; CDR3nt: TGTGCCAGCAGTGCGCGAGGGGCCCTAAAGGGGAAACTGTTTTTT; CDR3aa: CASSARGALKGKLFF
j_gene: TRBJ2-4; abundance: -; d_gene: -; v_gene: TRBV18; CDR3nt: TGTGCCAGCCTAAATCCCCGCGAGAAAAACATTCAGTACTTC; CDR3aa: CASLNPREKNIQYF
j_gene: TRBJ1-2; abundance: -; d_gene: -; v_gene: TRBV19; CDR3nt: TGTGCCAGTAGTATAGACCCCACTTTAGACTATGGCTACACCTTC; CDR3aa: CASSIDPTLDYGYTF
j_gene: TRBJ1-1; abundance: -; d_gene: -; v_gene: TRBV28; CDR3nt: TGTGCCAGCACCGGAGGGACTGAAGCTTTCTTT; CDR3aa: CASTGGTEAFF
j_gene: TRBJ2-2; abundance: -; d_gene: TRBD2; v_gene: TRBV9; CDR3nt: TGTGCCAGCAGCGTAGGGGCGGGGGTCACCGGGGAGCTGTTTTTT; CDR3aa: CASSVGAGVTGELFF
j_gene: TRBJ1-1; abundance: -; d_gene: -; v_gene: TRBV5-1; CDR3nt: TGCGCCAGCAGCTTGAACACCGGAGGTGGGACTGAAGCTTTCTTT; CDR3aa: CASSLNTGGGTEAFF
j_gene: TRBJ1-2; abundance: once; d_gene: -; v_gene: TRBV6-5; CDR3nt: TGTGCCAGCAGTGGGACTCGTGGCTACACCTTC; CDR3aa: CASSGTRGYTF
j_gene: TRBJ1-4; abundance: -; d_gene: TRBD1; v_gene: TRBV7-9; CDR3nt: TGTGCCAGCAGCTTATTAGGACAGGGTAATGAAAAACTGTTTTTT; CDR3aa: CASSLLGQGNEKLFF
j_gene: TRBJ2-5; abundance: -; d_gene: -; v_gene: TRBV7-7; CDR3nt: TGTGCCAGCAGCTTAGGGAGCCGCGGTCTTCAAGAGACCCAGTACTTC; CDR3aa: CASSLGSRGLQETQYF
j_gene: TRBJ2-2; abundance: -; d_gene: TRBD2; v_gene: TRBV19; CDR3nt: TGTGCCAGTTCGAGAACTAGCGCTACGAACACCGGGGAGCTGTTTTTT; CDR3aa: CASSRTSATNTGELFF
j_gene: TRBJ2-2; abundance: -; d_gene: TRBD2; v_gene: TRBV19; CDR3nt: TGTGCCAGTAGTAAGACTAGCGGGAGAGCGAACACCGGGGAGCTGTTTTTT; CDR3aa: CASSKTSGRANTGELFF
j_gene: TRBJ2-1; abundance: -; d_gene: TRBD2; v_gene: TRBV10-1; CDR3nt: TGCGCCAGCAGTCCTTCGGGACTAGCGGGACACAATGAGCAGTTCTTC; CDR3aa: CASSPSGLAGHNEQFF
j_gene: TRBJ2-3; abundance: -; d_gene: -; v_gene: TRBV7-9; CDR3nt: TGTGCCAGCAGCCCCTCGGGAGATACGCAGTATTTT; CDR3aa: CASSPSGDTQYF
j_gene: TRBJ2-1; abundance: -; d_gene: -; v_gene: TRBV7-8; CDR3nt: TGTGCCAGCAGCTTAGCCAGAGTATATGAGCAGTTCTTC; CDR3aa: CASSLARVYEQFF
j_gene: TRBJ2-3; abundance: -; d_gene: -; v_gene: TRBV27; CDR3nt: TGTGCCAGCAGTTTAGCGGTTCGAGGCGAAGATACGCAGTATTTT; CDR3aa: CASSLAVRGEDTQYF
j_gene: TRBJ1-1; abundance: few; d_gene: TRBD1; v_gene: TRBV6-1; CDR3nt: TGTGCCAGCAGTGAAGATGACCGACAGGGGAGCCGAGCTTTCTTT; CDR3aa: CASSEDDRQGSRAFF
j_gene: TRBJ2-2; abundance: -; d_gene: -; v_gene: TRBV6-1; CDR3nt: TGTGCCAGCAGAATCAGCGGGGAGCTGTTTTTT; CDR3aa: CASRISGELFF
j_gene: TRBJ2-1; abundance: -; d_gene: -; v_gene: TRBV2; CDR3nt: TGTGCCAGCAGTGAAGGGCTAGGGGATGAGCAGTTCTTC; CDR3aa: CASSEGLGDEQFF
j_gene: TRBJ1-6; abundance: -; d_gene: TRBD1; v_gene: TRBV18; CDR3nt: TGTGCCAGCTCACCAACAGGGGATAATTCACCCCTCCACTTT; CDR3aa: CASSPTGDNSPLHF
j_gene: TRBJ1-3; abundance: -; d_gene: -; v_gene: TRBV18; CDR3nt: TGTGCCAGCTCACCACCGGGTGTCAGCTCTGGAAACACCATATATTTT; CDR3aa: CASSPPGVSSGNTIYF
j_gene: TRBJ1-6; abundance: -; d_gene: -; v_gene: TRBV7-2; CDR3nt: TGTGCCAGCAGCTTTGACAGCGATTCACCCCTCCACTTT; CDR3aa: CASSFDSDSPLHF
j_gene: TRBJ1-2; abundance: -; d_gene: -; v_gene: TRBV6-1; CDR3nt: TGTGCCAGCAGTCCAGGGGCTCACTATGGCTACACCTTC; CDR3aa: CASSPGAHYGYTF
j_gene: TRBJ1-2; abundance: -; d_gene: -; v_gene: TRBV19; CDR3nt: TGTGCCAGTAGCGTTACGGGCGGCTATGGCTACACCTTC; CDR3aa: CASSVTGGYGYTF
j_gene: TRBJ2-4; abundance: -; d_gene: -; v_gene: TRBV5-6; CDR3nt: TGTGCCAGCAGCTTGGCAGTTCGTCACATTCAGTACTTC; CDR3aa: CASSLAVRHIQYF